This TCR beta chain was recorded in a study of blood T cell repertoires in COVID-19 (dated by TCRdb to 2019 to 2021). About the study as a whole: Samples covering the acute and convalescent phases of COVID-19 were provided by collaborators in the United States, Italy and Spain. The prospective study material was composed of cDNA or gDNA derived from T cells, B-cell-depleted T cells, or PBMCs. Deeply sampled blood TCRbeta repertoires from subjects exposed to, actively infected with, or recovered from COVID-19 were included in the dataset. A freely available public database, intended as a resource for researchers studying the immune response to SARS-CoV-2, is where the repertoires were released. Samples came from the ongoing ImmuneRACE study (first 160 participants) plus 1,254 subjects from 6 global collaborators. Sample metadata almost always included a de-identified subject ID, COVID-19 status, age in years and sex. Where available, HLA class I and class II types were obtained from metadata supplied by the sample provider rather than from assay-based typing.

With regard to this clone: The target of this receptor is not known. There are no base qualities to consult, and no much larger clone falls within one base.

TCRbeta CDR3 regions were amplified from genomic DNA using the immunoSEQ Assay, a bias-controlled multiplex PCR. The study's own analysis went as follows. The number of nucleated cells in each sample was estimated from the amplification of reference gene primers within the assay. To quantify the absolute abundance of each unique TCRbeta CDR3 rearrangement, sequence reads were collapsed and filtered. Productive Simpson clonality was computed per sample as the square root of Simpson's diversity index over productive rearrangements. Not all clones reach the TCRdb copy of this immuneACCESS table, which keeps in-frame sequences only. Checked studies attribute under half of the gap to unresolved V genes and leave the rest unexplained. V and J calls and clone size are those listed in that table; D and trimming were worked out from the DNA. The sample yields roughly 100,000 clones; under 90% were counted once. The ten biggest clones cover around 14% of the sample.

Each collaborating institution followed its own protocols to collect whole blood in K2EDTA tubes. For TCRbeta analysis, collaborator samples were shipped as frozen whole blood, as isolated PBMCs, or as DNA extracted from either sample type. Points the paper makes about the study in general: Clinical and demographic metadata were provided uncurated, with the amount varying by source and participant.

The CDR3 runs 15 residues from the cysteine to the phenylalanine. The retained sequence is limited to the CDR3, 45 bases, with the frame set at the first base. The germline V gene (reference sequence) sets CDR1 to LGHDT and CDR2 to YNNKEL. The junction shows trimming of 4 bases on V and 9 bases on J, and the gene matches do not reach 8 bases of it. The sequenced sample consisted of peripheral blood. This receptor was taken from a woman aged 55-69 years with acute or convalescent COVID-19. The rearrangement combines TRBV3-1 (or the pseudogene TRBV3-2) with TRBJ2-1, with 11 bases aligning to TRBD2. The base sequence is TGTGCCAGCAGCCTACATAGCGGGAGGGCCGGTGAGCAGTTCTTC. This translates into CASSLHSGRAGEQFF.